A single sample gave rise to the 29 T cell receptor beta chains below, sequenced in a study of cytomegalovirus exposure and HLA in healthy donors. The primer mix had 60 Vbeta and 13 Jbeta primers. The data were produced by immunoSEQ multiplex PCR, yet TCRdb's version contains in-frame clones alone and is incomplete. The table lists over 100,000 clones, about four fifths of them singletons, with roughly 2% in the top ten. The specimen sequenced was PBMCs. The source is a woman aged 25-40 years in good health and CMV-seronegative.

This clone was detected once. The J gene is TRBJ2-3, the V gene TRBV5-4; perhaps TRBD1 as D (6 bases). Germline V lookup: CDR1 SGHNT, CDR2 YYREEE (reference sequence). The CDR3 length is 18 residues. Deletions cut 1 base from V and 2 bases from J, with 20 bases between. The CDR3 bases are TGTGCCAGCAGCTTGTATCCCACACAGCAGGGGTTCACAGATACGCAGTATTTT. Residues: CASSLYPTQQGFTDTQYF.

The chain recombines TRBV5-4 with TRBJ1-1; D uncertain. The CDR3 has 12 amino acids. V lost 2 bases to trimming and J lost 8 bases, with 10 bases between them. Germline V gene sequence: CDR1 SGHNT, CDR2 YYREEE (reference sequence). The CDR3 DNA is TGTGCCAGCAGCTTAGAGGTGTCGGAAGCTTTCTTT. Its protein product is CASSLEVSEAFF.

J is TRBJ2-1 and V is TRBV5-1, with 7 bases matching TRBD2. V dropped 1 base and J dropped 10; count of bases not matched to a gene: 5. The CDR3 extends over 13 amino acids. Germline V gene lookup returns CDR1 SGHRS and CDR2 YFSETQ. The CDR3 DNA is TGCGCCAGCAGCTTGAGTGCGGGAGACGAGCAGTTCTTC. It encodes CASSLSAGDEQFF.

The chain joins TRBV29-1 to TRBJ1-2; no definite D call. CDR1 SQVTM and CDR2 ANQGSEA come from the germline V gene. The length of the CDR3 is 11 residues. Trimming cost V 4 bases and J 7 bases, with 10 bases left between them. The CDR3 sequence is CSVVGPAGYTF. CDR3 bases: TGCAGCGTTGTTGGGCCAGCTGGCTACACCTTC.

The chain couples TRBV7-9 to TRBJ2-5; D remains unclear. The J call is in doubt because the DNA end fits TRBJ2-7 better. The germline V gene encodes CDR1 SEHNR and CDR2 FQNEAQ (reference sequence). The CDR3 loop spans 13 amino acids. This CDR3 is CASSQDLSYEQYF. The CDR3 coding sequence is TGTGCCAGCAGCCAAGACTTATCCTACGAGCAGTACTTC.

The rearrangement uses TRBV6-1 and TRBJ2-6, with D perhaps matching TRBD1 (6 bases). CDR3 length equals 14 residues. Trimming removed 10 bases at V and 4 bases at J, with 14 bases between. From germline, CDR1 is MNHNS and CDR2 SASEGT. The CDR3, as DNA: TGTGCCATACAACAGGGTTCCGGGGCCAACGTCCTGACTTTC. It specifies CAIQQGSGANVLTF.

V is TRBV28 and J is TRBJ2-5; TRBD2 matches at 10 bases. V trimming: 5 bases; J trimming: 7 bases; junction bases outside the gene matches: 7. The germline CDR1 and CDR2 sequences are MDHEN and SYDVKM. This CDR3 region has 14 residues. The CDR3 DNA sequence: TGTGCCAGCAGTGCTAGCGGGAGAACCTCGACCCAGTACTTC. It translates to CASSASGRTSTQYF.

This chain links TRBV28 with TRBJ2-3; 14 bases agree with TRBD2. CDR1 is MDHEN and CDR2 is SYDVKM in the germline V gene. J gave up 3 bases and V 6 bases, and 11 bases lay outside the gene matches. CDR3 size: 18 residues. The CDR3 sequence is CASRDPGLAGVGTDTQYF. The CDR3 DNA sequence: TGTGCCAGCAGGGACCCGGGACTAGCGGGAGTGGGTACAGATACGCAGTATTTT. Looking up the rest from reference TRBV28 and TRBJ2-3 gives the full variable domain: DVKVTQSSRYLVKRTGEKVFLECVQDMDHENMFWYRQDPGLGLRLIYFSYDVKMKEKGDIPEGYSVSREKKERFSLILESASTNQTSMYLCASRDPGLAGVGTDTQYFGPGTRLTVL.

For the CDR3, the DNA is TGTGCCAGCAGCCTTAGCGGGAAGCCCTACGAGCAGTACTTC. This sequence encodes CASSLSGKPYEQYF. J is TRBJ2-7 and V is TRBV11-3; 8 positions agree with TRBD2. Germline values: CDR1 SGHNT, CDR2 YENEEA. J gave up 2 bases and V 5 bases, and 5 bases lay outside the gene matches. The CDR3 runs to 14 residues.

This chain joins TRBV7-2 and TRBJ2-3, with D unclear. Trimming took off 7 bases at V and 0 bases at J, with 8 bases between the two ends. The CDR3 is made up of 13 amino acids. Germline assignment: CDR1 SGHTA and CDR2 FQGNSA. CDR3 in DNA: TGTGCCAGCAAGCTTGCTAGCACAGATACGCAGTATTTT. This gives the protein CASKLASTDTQYF.

The CDR3 bases are TGTGCCATCAGGCCCCCCCGAGGGCGGATCCCCTACAATGAGCAGTTCTTC. Translated: CAIRPPRGRIPYNEQFF. The rearrangement uses TRBV28 and TRBJ2-1, with D possibly matching TRBD2 (5 bases). V dropped 10 bases and J dropped 2 bases, with 24 bases sitting between them. Germline CDR1 MDHEN, CDR2 SYDVKM. The CDR3 loop spans 17 amino acids. Based on the CDR3 plus reference TRBV28 and TRBJ2-1, the full variable domain is DVKVTQSSRYLVKRTGEKVFLECVQDMDHENMFWYRQDPGLGLRLIYFSYDVKMKEKGDIPEGYSVSREKKERFSLILESASTNQTSMYLCAIRPPRGRIPYNEQFFGPGTRLTVL.

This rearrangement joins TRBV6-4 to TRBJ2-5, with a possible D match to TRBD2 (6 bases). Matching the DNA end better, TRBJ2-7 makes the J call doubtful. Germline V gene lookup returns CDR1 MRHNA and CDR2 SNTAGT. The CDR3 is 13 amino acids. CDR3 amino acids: CASMRRDWYEQYF. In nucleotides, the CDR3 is TGTGCCAGCATGAGGCGGGATTGGTACGAGCAGTACTTC.

In nucleotides, the CDR3 is TGTGCCACCACTACAGCGGAAGCTAACTATGGCTACACCTTC. It encodes CATTTAEANYGYTF. The V and J genes are TRBV7-2 and TRBJ1-2, with D uncertain. The CDR3 contains 14 residues. Germline loops: CDR1 SGHTA, CDR2 FQGNSA. V lost 10 bases and J lost 0, with 15 bases in between.

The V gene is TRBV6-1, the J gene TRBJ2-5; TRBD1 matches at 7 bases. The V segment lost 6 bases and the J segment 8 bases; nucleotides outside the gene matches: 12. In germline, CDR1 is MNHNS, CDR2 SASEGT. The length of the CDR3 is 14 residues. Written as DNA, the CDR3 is TGTGCCAGCAGAATGCTAGGGGGCGGAGAAACCCAGTACTTC. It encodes CASRMLGGGETQYF.

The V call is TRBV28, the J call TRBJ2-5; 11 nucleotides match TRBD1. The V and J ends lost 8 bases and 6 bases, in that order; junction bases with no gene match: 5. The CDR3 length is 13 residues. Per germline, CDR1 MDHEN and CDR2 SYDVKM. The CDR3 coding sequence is TGTGCCAGCGGGACAGGGGGTGGGAAGACCCAGTACTTC. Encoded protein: CASGTGGGKTQYF. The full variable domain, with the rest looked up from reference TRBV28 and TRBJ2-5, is DVKVTQSSRYLVKRTGEKVFLECVQDMDHENMFWYRQDPGLGLRLIYFSYDVKMKEKGDIPEGYSVSREKKERFSLILESASTNQTSMYLCASGTGGGKTQYFGPGTRLLVL.

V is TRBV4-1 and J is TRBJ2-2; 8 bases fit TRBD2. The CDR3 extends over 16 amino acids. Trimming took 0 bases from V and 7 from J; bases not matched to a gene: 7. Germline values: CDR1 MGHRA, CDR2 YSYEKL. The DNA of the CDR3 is TGCGCCAGCAGCCAAGAGAAAGCGGGAGCGCACGGGGAGCTGTTTTTT. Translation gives CASSQEKAGAHGELFF.

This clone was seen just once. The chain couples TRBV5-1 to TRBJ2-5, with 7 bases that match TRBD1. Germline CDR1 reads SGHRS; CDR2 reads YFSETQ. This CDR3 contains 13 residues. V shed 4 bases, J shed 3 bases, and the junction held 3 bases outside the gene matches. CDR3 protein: CASSITGEETQYF. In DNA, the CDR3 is TGCGCCAGCAGCATAACAGGGGAAGAGACCCAGTACTTC.

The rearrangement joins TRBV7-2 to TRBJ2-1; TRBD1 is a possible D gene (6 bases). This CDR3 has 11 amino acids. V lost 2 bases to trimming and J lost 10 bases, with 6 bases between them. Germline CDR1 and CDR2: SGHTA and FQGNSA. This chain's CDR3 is CTSSLRGEQFF. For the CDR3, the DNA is TGTACCAGCAGCTTAAGGGGGGAGCAGTTCTTC.

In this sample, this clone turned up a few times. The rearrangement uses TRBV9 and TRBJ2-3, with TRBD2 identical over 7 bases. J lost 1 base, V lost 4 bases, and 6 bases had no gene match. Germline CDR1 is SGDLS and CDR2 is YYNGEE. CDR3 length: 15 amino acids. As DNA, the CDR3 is TGTGCCAGCAGCCCTAGCGGAGACCGCACAGATACGCAGTATTTT. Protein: CASSPSGDRTDTQYF.

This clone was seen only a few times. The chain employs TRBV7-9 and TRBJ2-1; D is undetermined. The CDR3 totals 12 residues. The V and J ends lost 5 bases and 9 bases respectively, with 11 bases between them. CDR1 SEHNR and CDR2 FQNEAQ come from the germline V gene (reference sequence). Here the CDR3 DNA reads TGTGCCAGCAGCCCTACCCCTGGTGAGCAGTTCTTC. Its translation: CASSPTPGEQFF.

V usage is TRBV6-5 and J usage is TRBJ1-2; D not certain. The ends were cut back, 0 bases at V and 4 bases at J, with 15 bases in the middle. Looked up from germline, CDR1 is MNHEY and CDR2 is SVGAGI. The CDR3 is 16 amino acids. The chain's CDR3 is CASSYSESARIYGYTF. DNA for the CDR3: TGTGCCAGCAGTTACTCGGAGTCCGCTCGTATCTATGGCTACACCTTC.

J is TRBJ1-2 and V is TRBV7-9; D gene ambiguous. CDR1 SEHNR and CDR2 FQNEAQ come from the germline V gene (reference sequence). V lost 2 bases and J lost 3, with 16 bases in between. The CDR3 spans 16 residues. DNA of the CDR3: TGTGCCAGCAGCTTACCTCTTGGCAGAAAAGACTATGGCTACACCTTC. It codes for CASSLPLGRKDYGYTF. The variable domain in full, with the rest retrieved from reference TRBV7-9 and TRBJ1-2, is DTGVSQNPRHKITKRGQNVTFRCDPISEHNRLYWYRQTLGQGPEFLTYFQNEAQLEKSRLLSDRFSAERPKGSFSTLEIQRTEQGDSAMYLCASSLPLGRKDYGYTFGSGTRLTVV.

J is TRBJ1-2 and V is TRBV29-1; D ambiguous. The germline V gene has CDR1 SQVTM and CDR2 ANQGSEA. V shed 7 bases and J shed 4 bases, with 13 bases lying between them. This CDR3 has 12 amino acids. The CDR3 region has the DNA TGCAGCGCCGTTGAGGGTGGCTATGGCTACACCTTC. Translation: CSAVEGGYGYTF.

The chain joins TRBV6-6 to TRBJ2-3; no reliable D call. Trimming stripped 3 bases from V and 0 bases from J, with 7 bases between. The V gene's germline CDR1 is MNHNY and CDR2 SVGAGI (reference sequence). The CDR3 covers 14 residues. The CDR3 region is CASSYSLSTDTQYF. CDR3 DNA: TGTGCCAGCAGTTATAGTCTTAGCACAGATACGCAGTATTTT.

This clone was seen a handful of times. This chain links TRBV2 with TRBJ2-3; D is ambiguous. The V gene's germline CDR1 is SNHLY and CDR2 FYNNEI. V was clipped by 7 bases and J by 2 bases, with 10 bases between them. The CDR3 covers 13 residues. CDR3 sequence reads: CASTVRFTDTQYF. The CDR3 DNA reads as TGTGCCAGCACCGTTCGGTTCACAGATACGCAGTATTTT.

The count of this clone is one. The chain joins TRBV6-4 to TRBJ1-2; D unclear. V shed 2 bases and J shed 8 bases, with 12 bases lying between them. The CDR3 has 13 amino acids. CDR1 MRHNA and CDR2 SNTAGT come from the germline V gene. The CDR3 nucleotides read TGTGCCAGCAGTGACAGCGGTGGACGCGGCTACACCTTC. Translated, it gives CASSDSGGRGYTF.

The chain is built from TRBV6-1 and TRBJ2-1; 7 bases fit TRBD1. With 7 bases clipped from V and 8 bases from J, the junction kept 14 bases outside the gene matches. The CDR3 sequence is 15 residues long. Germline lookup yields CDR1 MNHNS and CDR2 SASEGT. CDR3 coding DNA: TGTGCCAGCAAGGGTATAGGGGGCAGGCTGCATGAGCAGTTCTTC. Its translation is CASKGIGGRLHEQFF.

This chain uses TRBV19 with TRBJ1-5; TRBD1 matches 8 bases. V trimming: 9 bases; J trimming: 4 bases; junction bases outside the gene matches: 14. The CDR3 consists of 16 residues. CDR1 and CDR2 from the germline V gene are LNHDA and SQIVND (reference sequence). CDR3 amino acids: CASLGQAGGNNQPQHF. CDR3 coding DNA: TGTGCCAGCCTGGGACAGGCCGGGGGAAATAATCAGCCCCAGCATTTT.

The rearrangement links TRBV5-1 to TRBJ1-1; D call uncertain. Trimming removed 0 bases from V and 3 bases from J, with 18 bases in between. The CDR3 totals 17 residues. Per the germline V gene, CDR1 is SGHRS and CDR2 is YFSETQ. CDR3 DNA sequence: TGCGCCAGCAGCTTGGAAGTTTTGAGGGCTGAGGACACTGAAGCTTTCTTT. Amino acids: CASSLEVLRAEDTEAFF.